These 7 T cell receptor beta chains were all obtained from the same sample, sequenced in a study of blood T cell repertoires in COVID-19 (dated by TCRdb to the early 2020s). The library was generated by the immunoSEQ multiplex PCR assay. As stored in TCRdb, this immuneACCESS dataset retains in-frame rearrangements with V and J assigned. A fraction of the clones does not appear; measured against another copy, unresolved V genes explain less than half of the discrepancy, and the remainder lacks a known reason. Here the sample has approximately 290,000 clones; 75% to 90% occur a single time. Of the sample, around 4.5% is held by the ten largest clones. Sequenced: PBMCs or T cells enriched from blood (not recorded which). The receptors were sampled from a woman aged 30 to 39 who had recovered from COVID-19.

In DNA, the CDR3 is TGCAGCGTTGAGTGGGAGGGCACAGATACGCAGTATTTT. Its protein is CSVEWEGTDTQYF. J is TRBJ2-3 and V is TRBV29-1; D might be TRBD2 (6 bases). This CDR3 has 13 residues. Looked up from germline, CDR1 is SQVTM and CDR2 is ANQGSEA. V shed 3 bases and J shed 1 base, with 8 bases lying between them.

This chain uses TRBV2 with TRBJ2-1; the match to TRBD2 covers 11 bases. With 8 bases clipped from V and 7 bases from J, the junction kept 16 bases outside the gene matches. This CDR3 has 17 amino acids. CDR1 and CDR2 (germline): SNHLY, FYNNEI. For the CDR3, the DNA is TGTGCCAGCCATGCCGGGGTAGCGGGAGGGGCGGTTAATGAGCAGTTCTTC. It codes for CASHAGVAGGAVNEQFF.

The gene calls are TRBV3-1 (or the pseudogene TRBV3-2) and TRBJ2-1; 10 bases agree with TRBD2. The ends lost 1 base at V and 6 bases at J; junction bases unmatched: 9. The germline gives CDR1 LGHDT, CDR2 YNNKEL (reference sequence). The CDR3 is made up of 17 amino acids. The CDR3 protein is CASSQVTGTSAINEQFF. DNA for the CDR3: TGTGCCAGCAGCCAAGTGACCGGGACTAGCGCGATCAATGAGCAGTTCTTC.

The chain couples TRBV5-1 to TRBJ2-1, with 9 positions matching TRBD1. With V trimmed by 3 bases and J by 5 bases, 3 bases remained unmatched. Germline CDR1 reads SGHRS; CDR2 reads YFSETQ. The CDR3 runs to 14 residues. For the CDR3, the DNA is TGCGCCAGCAGCTCGGGACAGGGCCACAATGAGCAGTTCTTC. It yields the protein CASSSGQGHNEQFF.

On this clone itself: Its ends do not fully match the called genes, so a read error is possible. V and J are TRBV28 and TRBJ1-4; 8 positions agree with TRBD1. Per the germline V gene, CDR1 is MDHEN and CDR2 is SYDVKM. There are 13 residues in the CDR3. CDR3 DNA: TGTGCCAGCAGTCCAACGAGCAGGACAGGGACAAGTTTT. This gives the protein CASSPTSRTGTSF.

To note about this clone: Other DNA sequences in this specimen translate into the identical CDR3. J is TRBJ2-7 and V is TRBV5-1; perhaps TRBD2 as D (6 bases). Germline CDR1 reads SGHRS; CDR2 reads YFSETQ. Between the trimmed V and J ends, which lost 0 bases and 0 bases, there was a span of 10 bases. The CDR3 loop spans 15 amino acids. The CDR3 DNA sequence: TGCGCCAGCAGCTTGGATCGGGGACTCTCCTACGAGCAGTACTTC. Its protein product is CASSLDRGLSYEQYF.

The count of this clone is one. The V call is TRBV5-1, the J call TRBJ1-3; 7 bases are shared with TRBD1. This CDR3 contains 16 residues. After removal of 0 bases from V and 2 bases from J, the junction contained 5 bases not matched to a gene. The germline CDR1 and CDR2 sequences are SGHRS and YFSETQ. The CDR3 region is CASSLDPGTAGNTIYF. The CDR3 nucleotides read TGCGCCAGCAGCTTGGACCCCGGGACAGCTGGAAACACCATATATTTT.